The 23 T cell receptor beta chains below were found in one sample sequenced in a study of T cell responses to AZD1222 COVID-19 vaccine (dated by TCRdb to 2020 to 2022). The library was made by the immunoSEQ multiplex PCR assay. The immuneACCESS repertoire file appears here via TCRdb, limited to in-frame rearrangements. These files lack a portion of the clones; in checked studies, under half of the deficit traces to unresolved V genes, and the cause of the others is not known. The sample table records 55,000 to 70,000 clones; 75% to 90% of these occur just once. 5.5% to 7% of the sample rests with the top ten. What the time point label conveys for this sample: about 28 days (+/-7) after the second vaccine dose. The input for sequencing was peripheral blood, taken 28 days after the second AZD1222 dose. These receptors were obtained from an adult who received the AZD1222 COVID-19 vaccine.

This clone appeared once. The CDR3 nucleotides read TGTGCCAGCAGTTACCCCCGACAGGACGAGTACTTC. This translates into CASSYPRQDEYF. This chain links TRBV6-5 with TRBJ2-5; tentatively, D is TRBD1 (6 bases). The CDR3 extends over 12 amino acids. V was trimmed by 2 bases and J by 12 bases, leaving 13 bases between them. From germline, CDR1 is MNHEY and CDR2 SVGAGI.

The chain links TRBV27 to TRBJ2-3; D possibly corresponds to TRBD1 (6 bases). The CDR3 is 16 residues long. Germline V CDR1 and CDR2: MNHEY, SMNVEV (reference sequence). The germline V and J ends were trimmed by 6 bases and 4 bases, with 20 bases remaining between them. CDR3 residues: CASRRQTGVSADTQYF. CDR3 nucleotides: TGTGCCAGCAGACGACAGACAGGAGTATCCGCAGATACGCAGTATTTT.

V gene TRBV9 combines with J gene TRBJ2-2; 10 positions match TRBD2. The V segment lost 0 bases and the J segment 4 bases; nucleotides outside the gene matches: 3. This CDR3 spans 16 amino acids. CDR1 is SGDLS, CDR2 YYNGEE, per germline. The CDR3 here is CASSVEASGSTGELFF. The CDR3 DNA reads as TGTGCCAGCAGCGTAGAGGCTAGCGGGAGCACCGGGGAGCTGTTTTTT.

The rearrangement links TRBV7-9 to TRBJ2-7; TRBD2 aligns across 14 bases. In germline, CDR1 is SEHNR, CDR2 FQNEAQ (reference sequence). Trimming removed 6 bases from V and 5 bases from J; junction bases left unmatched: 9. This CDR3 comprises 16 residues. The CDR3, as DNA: TGTGCCAGCAGACCGGGGACTAGCGGGAGAAGGGACGAGCAGTACTTC. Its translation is CASRPGTSGRRDEQYF. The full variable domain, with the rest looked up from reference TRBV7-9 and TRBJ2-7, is DTGVSQNPRHKITKRGQNVTFRCDPISEHNRLYWYRQTLGQGPEFLTYFQNEAQLEKSRLLSDRFSAERPKGSFSTLEIQRTEQGDSAMYLCASRPGTSGRRDEQYFGPGTRLTVT.

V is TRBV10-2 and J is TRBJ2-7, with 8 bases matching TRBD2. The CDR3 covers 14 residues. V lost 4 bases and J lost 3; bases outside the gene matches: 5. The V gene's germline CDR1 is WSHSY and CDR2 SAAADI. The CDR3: CASSGPSGHYEQYF. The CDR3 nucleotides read TGCGCCAGCAGTGGGCCTAGCGGGCACTACGAGCAGTACTTC.

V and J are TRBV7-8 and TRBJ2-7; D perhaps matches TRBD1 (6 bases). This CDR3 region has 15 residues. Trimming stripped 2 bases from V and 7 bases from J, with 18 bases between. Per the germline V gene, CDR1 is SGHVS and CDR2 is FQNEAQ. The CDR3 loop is CASSLSSQGNLEQYF. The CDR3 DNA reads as TGTGCCAGCAGCTTAAGTTCGCAGGGGAACTTAGAGCAGTACTTC. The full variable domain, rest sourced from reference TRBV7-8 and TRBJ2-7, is GAGVSQSPRYKVAKRGQDVALRCDPISGHVSLFWYQQALGQGPEFLTYFQNEAQLDKSGLPSDRFFAERPEGSVSTLKIQRTQQEDSAVYLCASSLSSQGNLEQYFGPGTRLTVT.

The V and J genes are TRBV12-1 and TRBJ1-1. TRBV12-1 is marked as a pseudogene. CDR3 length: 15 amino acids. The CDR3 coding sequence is TGTGCCAGCAGCCCTACGACTCCGATGGTCTCTGAAGCTTTCTTT. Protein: CASSPTTPMVSEAFF.

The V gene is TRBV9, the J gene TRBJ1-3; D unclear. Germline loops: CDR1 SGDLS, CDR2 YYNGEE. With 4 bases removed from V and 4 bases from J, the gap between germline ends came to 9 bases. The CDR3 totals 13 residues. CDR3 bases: TGTGCCAGCAGCTATCCTGGGGGAAACACCATATATTTT. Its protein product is CASSYPGGNTIYF. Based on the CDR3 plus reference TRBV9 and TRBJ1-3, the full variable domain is DSGVTQTPKHLITATGQRVTLRCSPRSGDLSVYWYQQSLDQGLQFLIQYYNGEERAKGNILERFSAQQFPDLHSELNLSSLELGDSALYFCASSYPGGNTIYFGEGSWLTVV.

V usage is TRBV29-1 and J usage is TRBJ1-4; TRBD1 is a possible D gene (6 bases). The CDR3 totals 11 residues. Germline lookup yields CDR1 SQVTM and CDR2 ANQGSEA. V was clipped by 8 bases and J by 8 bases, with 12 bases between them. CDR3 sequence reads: CSPHQGEKLFF. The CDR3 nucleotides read TGCAGCCCTCATCAGGGGGAAAAACTGTTTTTT. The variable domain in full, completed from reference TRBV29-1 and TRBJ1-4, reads SAVISQKPSRDICQRGTSLTIQCQVDSQVTMMFWYRQQPGQSLTLIATANQGSEATYESGFVIDKFPISRPNLTFSTLTVSNMSPEDSSIYLCSPHQGEKLFFGSGTQLSVL.

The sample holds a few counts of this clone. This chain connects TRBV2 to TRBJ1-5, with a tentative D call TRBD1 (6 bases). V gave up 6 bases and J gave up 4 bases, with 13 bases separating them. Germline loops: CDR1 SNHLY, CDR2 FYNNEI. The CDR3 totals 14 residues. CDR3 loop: CASSGGTRNQPQHF. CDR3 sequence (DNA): TGTGCCAGCAGCGGCGGGACAAGGAATCAGCCCCAGCATTTT.

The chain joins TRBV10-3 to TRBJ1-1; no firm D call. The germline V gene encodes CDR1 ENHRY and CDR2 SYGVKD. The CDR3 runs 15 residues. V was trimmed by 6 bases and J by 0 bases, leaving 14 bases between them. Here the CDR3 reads CAISDGVGLNTEAFF. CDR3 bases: TGTGCCATCAGCGACGGGGTTGGGCTGAACACTGAAGCTTTCTTT.

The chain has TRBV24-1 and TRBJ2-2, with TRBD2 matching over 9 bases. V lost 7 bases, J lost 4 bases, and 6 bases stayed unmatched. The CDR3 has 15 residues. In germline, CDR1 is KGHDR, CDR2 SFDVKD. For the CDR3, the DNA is TGTGCCACCAGCATTAGCGGGGGAGGCACCGGGGAGCTGTTTTTT. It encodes CATSISGGGTGELFF.

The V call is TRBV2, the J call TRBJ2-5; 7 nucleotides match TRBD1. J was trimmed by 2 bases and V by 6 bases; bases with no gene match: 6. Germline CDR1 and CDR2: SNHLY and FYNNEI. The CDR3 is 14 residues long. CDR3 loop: CASRGDSIQETQYF. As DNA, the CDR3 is TGTGCCAGCAGGGGGGACAGCATTCAAGAGACCCAGTACTTC.

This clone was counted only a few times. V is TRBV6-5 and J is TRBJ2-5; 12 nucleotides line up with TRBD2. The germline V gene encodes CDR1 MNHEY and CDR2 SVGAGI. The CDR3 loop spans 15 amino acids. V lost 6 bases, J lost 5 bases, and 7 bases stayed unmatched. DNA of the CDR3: TGTGCCAGCAGGGCTAGCGGGGGGGCTTTGGAGACCCAGTACTTC. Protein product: CASRASGGALETQYF.

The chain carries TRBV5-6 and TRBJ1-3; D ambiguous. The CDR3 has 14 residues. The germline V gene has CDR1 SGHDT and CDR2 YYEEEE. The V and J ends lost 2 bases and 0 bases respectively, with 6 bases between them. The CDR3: CASSLMSSGNTIYF. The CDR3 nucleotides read TGTGCCAGCAGCTTAATGAGCTCTGGAAACACCATATATTTT.

For the CDR3, the DNA is TGTGCCTGGAGTGTCGGGGCCCATAATTCACCCCTCCACTTT. It translates to CAWSVGAHNSPLHF. The gene calls are TRBV30 and TRBJ1-6; D perhaps matches TRBD1 (5 bases). V was clipped by 0 bases and J by 5 bases, with 8 bases between them. The germline V gene encodes CDR1 GTSNPN and CDR2 SVGIG (reference sequence). The CDR3 length is 14 residues. The full variable domain, with the rest looked up from reference TRBV30 and TRBJ1-6, is SQTIHQWPATLVQPVGSPLSLECTVEGTSNPNLYWYRQAAGRGLQLLFYSVGIGQISSEVPQNLSASRPQDRQFILSSKKLLLSDSGFYLCAWSVGAHNSPLHFGNGTRLTVT.

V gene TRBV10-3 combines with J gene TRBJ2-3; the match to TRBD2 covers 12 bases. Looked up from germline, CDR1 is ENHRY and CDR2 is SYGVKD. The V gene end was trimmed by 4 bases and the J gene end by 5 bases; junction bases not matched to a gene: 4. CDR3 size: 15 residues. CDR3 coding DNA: TGTGCCATCAGTGGACTAGCGGGAGCCGGAGATACGCAGTATTTT. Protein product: CAISGLAGAGDTQYF.

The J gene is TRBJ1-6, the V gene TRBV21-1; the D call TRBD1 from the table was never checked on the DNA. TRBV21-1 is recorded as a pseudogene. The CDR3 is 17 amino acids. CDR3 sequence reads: CASSFRRPTSYNSPLHF. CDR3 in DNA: TGTGCCAGCAGCTTCCGCAGGCCCACCTCCTATAATTCACCCCTCCACTTT.

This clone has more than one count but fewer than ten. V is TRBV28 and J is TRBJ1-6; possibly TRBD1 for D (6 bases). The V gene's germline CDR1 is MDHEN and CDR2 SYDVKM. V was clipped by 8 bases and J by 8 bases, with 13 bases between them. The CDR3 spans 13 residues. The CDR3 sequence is CASAGTRDSPLHF. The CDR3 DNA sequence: TGTGCCAGCGCCGGGACACGAGATTCACCCCTCCACTTT.

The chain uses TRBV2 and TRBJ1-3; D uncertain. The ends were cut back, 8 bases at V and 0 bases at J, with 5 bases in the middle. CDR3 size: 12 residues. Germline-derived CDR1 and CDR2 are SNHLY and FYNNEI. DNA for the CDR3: TGTGCCAGCTCTGTCTCTGGAAACACCATATATTTT. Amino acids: CASSVSGNTIYF.

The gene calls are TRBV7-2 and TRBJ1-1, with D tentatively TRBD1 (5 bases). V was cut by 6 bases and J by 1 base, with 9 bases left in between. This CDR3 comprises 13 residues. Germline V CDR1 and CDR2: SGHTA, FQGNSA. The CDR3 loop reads CASRLGQNTEAFF. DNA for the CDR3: TGTGCCAGCAGGCTAGGACAGAACACTGAAGCTTTCTTT.

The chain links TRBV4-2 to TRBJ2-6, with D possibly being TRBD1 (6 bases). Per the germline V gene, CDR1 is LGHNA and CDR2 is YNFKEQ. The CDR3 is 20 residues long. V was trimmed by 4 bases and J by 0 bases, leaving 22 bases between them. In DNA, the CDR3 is TGTGCCAGCAGCCCCTACTCCCCCAGGGGCGCGGTCTCTGGGGCCAACGTCCTGACTTTC. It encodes CASSPYSPRGAVSGANVLTF.

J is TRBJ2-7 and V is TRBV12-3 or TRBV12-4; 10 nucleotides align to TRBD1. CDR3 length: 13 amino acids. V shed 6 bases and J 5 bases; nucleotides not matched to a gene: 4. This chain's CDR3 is CASRTGGRHEQYF. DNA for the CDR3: TGTGCCAGCAGGACAGGGGGCCGCCACGAGCAGTACTTC.